This is a list of T cell receptor beta chains from one sample in a study of blood T cell repertoires in COVID-19. Profiling relied on immunoSEQ multiplex PCR, and the TCRdb table lists in-frame clones only, not all of them. The table has 65,000 or so clones, approximately 73% seen once; the top ten hold around 6.4%. The material sequenced was peripheral blood. These TCRs come from a woman aged 50 to 60 with active or convalescent COVID-19. Each CDR3 is given with its conserved first and last residue.

CDR3 protein: CASSEAPGRSYEQYF
V gene: TRBV6-1

CDR3 protein: CASSEEGRGRQPQHF
V gene: TRBV2

CDR3 protein: CASSQDRDTYYLAYGYTF
V gene: TRBV4-3

CDR3 protein: CASSLNGLANNEQFF
V gene: TRBV7-8

CDR3 protein: CASSVDRGGTNVLTF
V gene: TRBV7-7

CDR3 protein: CASSGPNQPQHF
V gene: TRBV19

CDR3 protein: CASSLTRAETQYF
V gene: TRBV12-3/TRBV12-4

CDR3 protein: CATGTAISGNTIYF
V gene: TRBV6-5

CDR3 protein: CATSRVGVVGDSNYGYTF
V gene: TRBV15

CDR3 protein: CASSAKPGGNSPLHF
V gene: TRBV2

CDR3 protein: CASRHSGGSAEAFF
V gene: TRBV19

CDR3 protein: CASSLELAPYNEQFF
V gene: TRBV5-1